A selection of T cell receptor beta chains follows, all from one sample in a study of T cell responses to AZD1222 COVID-19 vaccine. The table came from immunoSEQ multiplex PCR; TCRdb's copy has only in-frame clones and leaves some out. The sample has some 180,000 clones; 85% to 95% are singletons. The material was peripheral blood, obtained 28 days after the second dose of the MenACWY control vaccine. The receptors shown here come from an adult who received the MenACWY meningococcal vaccine as a control. Both conserved end residues are part of each CDR3. The D gene is left open where the match is weak. Clone size is stated in some rows and not others, as once, few, many or a class when expanded.

cdr3_nt cdr3_aa j_call d_call clone_size v_call
TGTGCCAGCAGCCAAGATACCATCGGGTACAATTCACCCCTCCACTTT CASSQDTIGYNSPLHF TRBJ1-6 . . TRBV3-1/TRBV3-2
TGTGCCAGCAGTGAAGGCGGGGAGTGGGAGACCCAGTACTTC CASSEGGEWETQYF TRBJ2-5 . . TRBV6-1
TGCGCCAGCAGCCAAGTTGACCTAGGATTCCGTACCGGGGAGCTGTTTTTT CASSQVDLGFRTGELFF TRBJ2-2 . few TRBV4-1
TGTGCCAGCTCACCTGGGGACAGGGGTTACGAGCAGTACTTC CASSPGDRGYEQYF TRBJ2-7 TRBD1 . TRBV18
TGTGCCTGGAGTCGTAGCGGGGCGACGAACTATGGCTACACCTTC CAWSRSGATNYGYTF TRBJ1-2 . . TRBV30
TGTGCCACCAGCAGAGGGGCCTCTAATGAGCAGTTCTTC CATSRGASNEQFF TRBJ2-1 . . TRBV15
TGTGCCAGTAGAGGGGGCGGTAGGAATAGCAATCAGCCCCAGCATTTT CASRGGGRNSNQPQHF TRBJ1-5 TRBD1 . TRBV19
TGTGCCAGTAGTATATATACCGGGACAGGGGTCTCACCCCTCCACTTT CASSIYTGTGVSPLHF TRBJ1-6 TRBD1 . TRBV19
TGTGCCTGGACCCACCCCGGACAGGATGGCTACACCTTC CAWTHPGQDGYTF TRBJ1-2 TRBD1 few TRBV30
TGCGCCAGCACCCCAGACAGGGACTATGGCTACACCTTC CASTPDRDYGYTF TRBJ1-2 TRBD1 . TRBV5-1
TGTGCCAGTAGTATAGGAGCAGGGGTGAACACTGAAGCTTTCTTT CASSIGAGVNTEAFF TRBJ1-1 . . TRBV19
TGCAGCGGCAGACAGGACCCTAACACTGAAGCTTTCTTT CSGRQDPNTEAFF TRBJ1-1 . . TRBV29-1
TGTGCCAGCAGTTCCCGAGGGGACGGCTATGGCTACACCTTC CASSSRGDGYGYTF TRBJ1-2 . . TRBV6-6
TGTGCCAGCACCTCCTGGGGAGCGGGGGTCAAGTCACCCCTCCACTTT CASTSWGAGVKSPLHF TRBJ1-6 . . TRBV5-4
TGTGCCAGCCTACCCTCCTTCGGGACTAGCGGGGGGCCAGATACGCAGTATTTT CASLPSFGTSGGPDTQYF TRBJ2-3 TRBD2 . TRBV28
TGTGCCAGCAGCGTAGCGGGGTCGATGGGTGTCGGGGAGACCCAGTACTTC CASSVAGSMGVGETQYF TRBJ2-5 . . TRBV9
TGCAGTGCTAGTCCCAGGAATAATTCACCCCTCCACTTT CSASPRNNSPLHF TRBJ1-6 . . TRBV20-1